This T cell receptor (beta chain) is drawn from a study of cytomegalovirus exposure and HLA in healthy donors. Primers: 60 Vbeta forward and 13 Jbeta reverse. TCRdb's table, derived via immunoSEQ multiplex PCR, lists solely in-frame clones and lacks some. The data hold 150,000 to 200,000 clones, with roughly 77% observed a single time. This CDR3 region has 13 residues. Germline values: CDR1 SGDLS, CDR2 YYNGEE. Losses at the gene ends were 0 bases for V and 8 bases for J; bases not matched to a gene: 4. The sequenced material came from PBMCs. The origin of this receptor is a woman between 50 and 59 years old in good health and CMV-seronegative. V gene TRBV9 combines with J gene TRBJ1-2; 7 nucleotides line up with TRBD1. The CDR3 loop is CASSVGQGGGYTF. The CDR3 DNA is TGTGCCAGCAGCGTAGGACAGGGAGGCGGCTACACCTTC.